This T cell receptor beta chain was identified during a study of cytotoxic CD8 clonotypes in ibrutinib-treated CLL. Overall study context: After a median of about 70 months, roughly 14 patients stayed remitted and roughly 12 progressed; responses had been partial in about 24 and complete in 2. On average, each sample had approximately 250,000 productive templates and around 100,000 productive rearrangements.

Comment on this clone: Its specificity is not known.

Germline V gives CDR1 SGDLS, CDR2 YYNGEE. The V gene lost 3 bases and the J gene lost 4 bases, with 10 bases spanning the gap. The CDR3 loop spans 14 amino acids. Measured with immunoSEQ multiplex PCR; TCRdb has only the in-frame clones, and not every one. Among some 130,000 clones, roughly 76% were seen once, and the ten largest hold 4.5% to 6.5%. The study, taken as a whole, reports: Circulating CD8+ T-cell counts were tracked by baseline clonality, which exceeded that of age-matched healthy donors. Stable or contracted on treatment, public clonotypes were also uncommon.

The sequences come from PBMCs, collected after 24 months of ibrutinib treatment. The clonotype comes from a human donor with chronic lymphocytic leukemia. The chain recombines TRBV9 with TRBJ2-2; D remains unclear. Written as DNA, the CDR3 is TGTGCCAGCAGCGCCCGGCCCCTCACCGGGGAGCTGTTTTTT. Translating gives CASSARPLTGELFF.